The 20 T cell receptor beta chains reported below all come from one sample, sequenced in a study of read filtering for tumor transcriptome and immune sequencing. This library used approximately 370 ng RNA and molecular barcoded adaptors spanning alpha/delta and beta/gamma chains. MiXCR was run by TCRdb on the reads, yielding one entry per CDR3 protein. The profile shows 25,000 or so distinct CDR3 sequences, 20% to 25% of them singletons. The sequenced sample consisted of a population of CD138-negative cells sorted from bone marrow. Receptors originate from a donor aged 40 or over with multiple myeloma.

There are many counts of this clonotype. The rearrangement links TRBV4-1 to TRBJ2-1, with 8 bases matching TRBD2. The germline V gene has CDR1 MGHRA and CDR2 YSYEKL. V dropped 4 bases and J dropped 4; count of bases not matched to a gene: 3. There are 14 residues in the CDR3. CDR3 bases: TGCGCCAGCAGCCCGATAGCGGGATACAATGAGCAGTTCTTC. Amino acid sequence: CASSPIAGYNEQFF.

The table lists this clonotype with many counts. The J gene is TRBJ2-1, the V gene TRBV20-1, with TRBD2 matching over 9 bases. The CDR3 is 14 residues long. Per germline, CDR1 DFQATT and CDR2 SNEGSKA (reference sequence). V shed 6 bases and J 7 bases; nucleotides not matched to a gene: 10. The CDR3 sequence: CSAPPAGGPNEQFF. CDR3 nucleotides: TGCAGTGCCCCCCCGGCGGGAGGGCCAAATGAGCAGTTCTTC.

This clonotype ranks as medium-sized (0.01 to 0.1%). The V call is TRBV29-1, the J call TRBJ2-2, with D maybe TRBD2 (6 bases). Trimming left V 6 bases short and J 4 bases short, with 12 bases between. The CDR3 sequence is 13 residues long. Germline V lookup: CDR1 SQVTM, CDR2 ANQGSEA. The CDR3 DNA sequence: TGCAGCGTGGCGGGGAGATCCACCGGGGAGCTGTTTTTT. Translated: CSVAGRSTGELFF.

This clonotype was seen ten or more times. This sequence joins TRBV14 and TRBJ1-1; perhaps TRBD1 as D (6 bases). Germline V CDR1 and CDR2: SGHDN, FVKESK. The CDR3 runs 15 residues. V gave up 6 bases and J gave up 4 bases, with 18 bases separating them. The CDR3 spells CASRDIQGSGTEAFF. Written as DNA, the CDR3 is TGTGCCAGCAGGGACATTCAGGGGTCCGGCACTGAAGCTTTCTTT.

This clonotype was observed many times. The chain recombines TRBV11-2 with TRBJ1-3; possibly TRBD1 for D (5 bases). Trimming left V 7 bases short and J 0 bases short, with 16 bases between. Germline assignment: CDR1 SGHAT and CDR2 FQNNGV. CDR3 length equals 16 residues. In nucleotides, the CDR3 is TGTGCCAGCACCTTCGGGGCGGCGAGCTCTGGAAACACCATATATTTT. It translates to CASTFGAASSGNTIYF.

This clonotype was recorded many times. The chain has TRBV4-2 and TRBJ2-5, with D perhaps assigned TRBD1 or TRBD2 (9 bases each). This CDR3 has 21 amino acids. The germline V gene has CDR1 LGHNA and CDR2 YNFKEQ. V was clipped by 3 bases and J by 5 bases, with 34 bases between them. The CDR3 sequence: CASSHATKGQGSSGGRETQYF. The CDR3 DNA sequence: TGTGCCAGCAGCCACGCCACGAAGGGACAGGGAAGTAGCGGGGGCAGGGAGACCCAGTACTTC.

In its sample, this clonotype ranks as medium-sized (0.01 to 0.1%). This chain links TRBV15 with TRBJ2-1, with unresolved D. This CDR3 is built from 16 residues. Between the trimmed V and J ends, which lost 1 base and 0 bases, there was a span of 10 bases. CDR1 is LNHNV and CDR2 is YYDKDF in the germline V gene (reference sequence). The CDR3 nucleotides are TGTGCCACCAGCAGAGGGAGAGGCCGCTCCTACAATGAGCAGTTCTTC. Encoded protein: CATSRGRGRSYNEQFF.

This clonotype was counted ten times or more. This chain uses TRBV29-1 with TRBJ2-5, with 11 bases fitting TRBD1. V was pared by 4 bases and J by 2 bases, with 6 bases of the junction left unmatched. CDR3 length equals 15 residues. The germline V gene has CDR1 SQVTM and CDR2 ANQGSEA. The CDR3 spells CSVVGGQGVQETQYF. As DNA, the CDR3 is TGCAGCGTTGTAGGGGGACAGGGGGTTCAAGAGACCCAGTACTTC. The full variable domain, its missing parts supplied by reference TRBV29-1 and TRBJ2-5, is SAVISQKPSRDICQRGTSLTIQCQVDSQVTMMFWYRQQPGQSLTLIATANQGSEATYESGFVIDKFPISRPNLTFSTLTVSNMSPEDSSIYLCSVVGGQGVQETQYFGPGTRLLVL.

Only a few counts were recorded for this clonotype. J is TRBJ2-7 and V is TRBV4-1, with a possible D match to TRBD2 (6 bases). Germline V CDR1 and CDR2: MGHRA, YSYEKL. The CDR3 sequence is 16 residues long. Trimming removed 1 base at V and 6 bases at J, with 19 bases between. Written as DNA, the CDR3 is TGCGCCAGCAGCCAAGCTTCGTGGGGCGGGATAGCCGAGCAGTACTTC. Translating gives CASSQASWGGIAEQYF.

Of note for this clonotype: A read error is the likely source, as a far larger clone sits one nucleotide away. J is TRBJ1-1 and V is TRBV2, with no clear D. In germline, CDR1 is SNHLY, CDR2 FYNNEI. The CDR3 sequence is 12 residues long. The CDR3 sequence is CASSPGDKEQCF. The CDR3 DNA reads as TGTGCCAGCAGCCCTGGGGATAAGGAGCAGTGCTTC.

This clonotype has only a few counts. This chain joins TRBV20-1 and TRBJ2-4; 7 nucleotides agree with TRBD2. The V gene end was trimmed by 0 bases and the J gene end by 1 base; junction bases not matched to a gene: 6. Germline V gene sequence: CDR1 DFQATT, CDR2 SNEGSKA (reference sequence). This CDR3 is 16 amino acids long. The CDR3 loop reads CSARDGAGVAKNIQYF. DNA of the CDR3: TGCAGTGCTAGAGATGGGGCGGGAGTGGCCAAAAACATTCAGTACTTC.

Turning to this clonotype: At one end the junction does not follow the germline gene, possibly because of a read error. The genes are TRBV4-1 and TRBJ2-1, with unresolved D. The CDR3 extends over 15 amino acids. Germline-derived CDR1 and CDR2 are MGHRA and YSYEKL. CDR3 DNA: TGCGCCAACAGCCAAGATGTCCCCTGTTACAATGATCAGTTCTTC. Translation: CANSQDVPCYNDQFF.

This clonotype was found many times. CDR3 sequence reads: CSASPGGRGNQPQHF. The CDR3 coding sequence is TGCAGTGCTTCTCCAGGGGGCCGGGGCAATCAGCCCCAGCATTTT. The genes are TRBV20-1 and TRBJ1-5, with 8 nucleotides matching TRBD1. The CDR3 is 15 residues long. The V and J ends lost 5 bases and 2 bases, in that order; junction bases with no gene match: 8. Germline assignment: CDR1 DFQATT and CDR2 SNEGSKA (reference sequence).

The sample holds many counts of this clonotype. This chain uses TRBV7-6 with TRBJ2-3, with TRBD2 as a possible D gene (6 bases). Germline CDR1 is SGHVS and CDR2 is FNYEAQ. The CDR3 loop spans 15 amino acids. With 4 bases removed from V and 9 bases from J, the gap between germline ends came to 20 bases. CDR3 region: CASSSSTGGGDTQYF. The CDR3 DNA reads as TGTGCCAGCAGCTCCTCGACTGGAGGCGGGGACACGCAGTATTTT. Based on the CDR3 plus reference TRBV7-6 and TRBJ2-3, the full variable domain is GAGVSQSPRYKVTKRGQDVALRCDPISGHVSLYWYRQALGQGPEFLTYFNYEAQQDKSGLPNDRFSAERPEGSISTLTIQRTEQRDSAMYRCASSSSTGGGDTQYFGPGTRLTVL.

This chain links TRBV12-3 or TRBV12-4 with TRBJ2-5; 12 positions agree with TRBD2. V lost 4 bases and J lost 2; bases outside the gene matches: 5. The CDR3 length is 16 residues. The CDR3 region has the DNA TGTGCCAGCAGTTCCGGACTAGCGGGGTGGCAAGAGACCCAGTACTTC. Residues: CASSSGLAGWQETQYF.

The sample holds many counts of this clonotype. V gene TRBV2 combines with J gene TRBJ1-1; possible D gene TRBD1, 5 bases. CDR3 length: 13 amino acids. Trimming stripped 7 bases from V and 8 bases from J, with 17 bases between. Germline V gene data show CDR1 as SNHLY and CDR2 as FYNNEI. The CDR3 DNA is TGTGCCAGCACGGGGGAAGTGGGTACCGAAGCTTTCTTT. Protein: CASTGEVGTEAFF.

This clonotype was picked up many times. This chain joins TRBV7-3 and TRBJ2-1; the D gene is possibly TRBD1 (5 bases). The CDR3 length is 17 residues. Trimming removed 5 bases at V and 0 bases at J, with 17 bases between. Germline lookup yields CDR1 SGHTA and CDR2 FQGTGA. The CDR3 DNA reads TGTGCCAGCAGCACTATCCCGACAGACCTCTCCTACAATGAGCAGTTCTTC. This gives the protein CASSTIPTDLSYNEQFF.

Ten or more counts support this clonotype. The chain is built from TRBV5-1 and TRBJ2-1; 11 nucleotides align to TRBD2. Germline lookup yields CDR1 SGHRS and CDR2 YFSETQ. Unmatched junction bases numbered 13, after V lost 4 bases and J lost 7 bases. This CDR3 has 17 amino acids. The DNA of the CDR3 is TGCGCCAGCAGCGCACTAGCGGGAGCAGTAACTATGAATGAGCAGTTCTTC. Its translation is CASSALAGAVTMNEQFF. Supplemented by reference TRBV5-1 and TRBJ2-1, the full variable domain reads KAGVTQTPRYLIKTRGQQVTLSCSPISGHRSVSWYQQTPGQGLQFLFEYFSETQRNKGNFPGRFSGRQFSNSRSEMNVSTLELGDSALYLCASSALAGAVTMNEQFFGPGTRLTVL.

On this clonotype itself: This may be a read error, as it is one base from a much larger clone. V is TRBV10-3 and J is TRBJ2-3; D perhaps matches TRBD2 (6 bases). Germline CDR1 reads ENHRY; CDR2 reads SYGVKD. CDR3 size: 15 residues. V lost 3 bases to trimming and J lost 1 base, with 11 bases between them. CDR3 sequence (DNA): TGTGCCATCAGTGACGGGGGACGGGGCACAGATACGCAGTATTTT. Translation gives CAISDGGRGTDTQYF.

Ten or more counts support this clonotype. The chain is built from TRBV6-2 or TRBV6-3 and TRBJ1-5; 9 bases agree with TRBD1. This CDR3 region has 19 residues. Germline V lookup: CDR1 MNHEY, CDR2 SVGEGT. The V segment lost 2 bases and the J segment 1 base; nucleotides outside the gene matches: 12. The CDR3: CASSYPPRPGQGSNQPQHF. The DNA of the CDR3 is TGTGCCAGCAGTTACCCTCCGCGTCCGGGACAGGGAAGCAATCAGCCCCAGCATTTT.